This paragraph reports one TCR beta chain. The CDR3 is 18 amino acids. Trimming shortened V by 0 bases and J by 0 bases, and 15 bases separated the two germline ends. Germline assignment: CDR1 LNHNV and CDR2 YYDKDF (reference sequence). This sample was included in a study of blood T cell repertoires in COVID-19. The assay was immunoSEQ multiplex PCR, and TCRdb's table has in-frame clones only and misses some. The top ten clones hold around 11% of a sample with over 65,000 clones, 75% to 85% of them seen once. The chain has TRBV15 and TRBJ1-5; D is possibly TRBD1 (5 bases). The clonotype comes from a woman aged 40 to 50 with active or convalescent COVID-19. The sequencing sample was made of peripheral blood. Written as DNA, the CDR3 is TGTGCCACCAGCAGAGATTTCGGGGGGGTTGATAGCAATCAGCCCCAGCATTTT. Translating it yields CATSRDFGGVDSNQPQHF.